The 2 T cell receptor beta chains reported below all come from one sample, sequenced in a study of shared clonotypes between healthy human individuals. Profiled with immunoSEQ multiplex PCR; TCRdb holds only in-frame clones, not every one. The data contain under 1 million clones, approximately 97% of them singletons. The naive CD8 population came from CD45RO-negative cells selected for CCR7, without terminally differentiated effector memory CD45RA+ cells. Material for sequencing was naive CD8+ T cells sorted from blood. The receptor set was obtained from a man between 25 and 39 years old in good health.

This chain links TRBV5-8 with TRBJ2-3, with unresolved D. In germline, CDR1 is SGHTS, CDR2 YDEGEE. Trimming removed 3 bases at V and 2 bases at J, with 13 bases between. The CDR3 contains 15 residues. CDR3 DNA sequence: TGTGCCAGCAGCTCGACGGAGCCCTACACAGATACGCAGTATTTT. Protein sequence: CASSSTEPYTDTQYF.

This chain uses TRBV6-5 with TRBJ2-7, with 9 nucleotides matching TRBD1. From germline, CDR1 is MNHEY and CDR2 SVGAGI. The CDR3 spans 15 residues. J gave up 1 base and V 5 bases, and 6 bases lay outside the gene matches. The CDR3 sequence: CASSGPGQGSYEQYF. CDR3 bases: TGTGCCAGCAGTGGGCCCGGACAGGGGTCCTACGAGCAGTACTTC.